This is a list of T cell receptor beta chains from one sample in a study of blood T cell repertoires in COVID-19. Generated by immunoSEQ multiplex PCR, the TCRdb table keeps only in-frame clones and is missing some. Among roughly 200,000 clones, roughly 88% were seen once, and the ten largest hold around 14%. Sequenced input: peripheral blood. These TCRs come from a human donor in a cohort sampled during active COVID-19. The CDR3 runs from the conserved cysteine through the conserved F or W. A D gene is named only where the DNA matches it firmly. A clone size is listed for some rows: how often the clone was seen (once, few, many), or a class if it is expanded.

TRBJ2-7	NA	TRBV28	NA	TGTGCCAGCAGCCACTCTAGGTCCGAGCAGTACTTC	CASSHSRSEQYF
TRBJ2-7	NA	TRBV11-2	few	TGTGCCAGCAGCTTAGTTAGCGGCTTCTCCTACGAGCAGTACTTC	CASSLVSGFSYEQYF
TRBJ2-3	NA	TRBV4-2	NA	TGTGCCAGCAGCCAAGGAGAAGAGGGTAGAGATACGCAGTATTTT	CASSQGEEGRDTQYF
TRBJ2-2	NA	TRBV5-1	NA	TGCGCCAGCAGCTTGGACAGTCCCGGGGAGCTGTTTTTT	CASSLDSPGELFF
TRBJ2-3	NA	TRBV24-1	few	TGTGCCACCAAGAGAGGGCAGGACACAGATACGCAGTATTTT	CATKRGQDTDTQYF
TRBJ1-1	TRBD1	TRBV28	NA	TGTGCCAGCATCTCGACAGGGGGCGAACCTGAAGCTTTCTTT	CASISTGGEPEAFF
TRBJ1-2	NA	TRBV7-8	once	TGTGCCAGCAGCTTAGAGGCCGGGACAGGCTACACCTTC	CASSLEAGTGYTF
TRBJ2-7	NA	TRBV7-8	few	TGTGCCAGCAGCCCACCGGACAGAGCCTACGAGCAGTACTTC	CASSPPDRAYEQYF
TRBJ2-4	TRBD1	TRBV20-1	NA	TGCAGTGCTAGTGCTCCGGGACAGGAATTAAACATTCAGTACTTC	CSASAPGQELNIQYF
TRBJ1-2	NA	TRBV12-3/TRBV12-4	NA	TGTGCCAGCAGTAGAACAGGGTCTGGCTACACCTTC	CASSRTGSGYTF
TRBJ2-3	TRBD2	TRBV5-5	NA	TGTGCCAGCAGCTGGAGCGGGGGCACAGATACGCAGTATTTT	CASSWSGGTDTQYF
TRBJ1-1	NA	TRBV6-2/TRBV6-3	once	TGTGCCAGCAGTTACTTGACAGCAGACACTGAAGCTTTCTTT	CASSYLTADTEAFF
TRBJ1-5	TRBD1	TRBV2	few	TGTGCCAGCAGTGCCCAGGGGGCCCACAATCAGCCCCAGCATTTT	CASSAQGAHNQPQHF
TRBJ1-3	TRBD1	TRBV6-6	NA	TGTGCCACCACCAGGGGGCTGGCTGGAAACACCATATATTTT	CATTRGLAGNTIYF
TRBJ2-3	NA	TRBV5-1	NA	TGCGCCAGCAGCTCTGACGGAGCTATATCTAGCACAGATACGCAGTATTTT	CASSSDGAISSTDTQYF
TRBJ2-7	TRBD1	TRBV5-6	NA	TGTGCCAGCAGCGTGGGCCTCGGGACAGGGGGCTACGAGCAGTACTTC	CASSVGLGTGGYEQYF
TRBJ2-7	NA	TRBV5-1	NA	TGCGCCAGCAGCTTAGGAGGACAGGGAGGGTTGCTTTACGAGCAGTACTTC	CASSLGGQGGLLYEQYF
TRBJ2-7	NA	TRBV12-3/TRBV12-4	NA	TGTGCCAGCAGCAAGACAGGATCCGAGCAGTACTTC	CASSKTGSEQYF
TRBJ1-4	TRBD1	TRBV15	once	TGTGCCACCAGCAGGCCCAACAGGGGCGAAAAACTGTTTTTT	CATSRPNRGEKLFF
TRBJ1-2	TRBD1	TRBV28	once	TGTGCCAGCAGACAACGGACAGGGGGCGAGGGCTATGGCTACACCTTC	CASRQRTGGEGYGYTF
TRBJ2-1	TRBD2	TRBV3-1/TRBV3-2	NA	TGTGCCAGCAGCCAAGGTCCTGGCGGGAGGGCCTACAATGAGCAGTTCTTC	CASSQGPGGRAYNEQFF
TRBJ2-1	TRBD2	TRBV4-2	once	TGTGCCAGCAGCCAAGGACTAGCGGGAAGGAATGAGCAGTTCTTC	CASSQGLAGRNEQFF
TRBJ2-5	TRBD1	TRBV5-1	NA	TGCGCCAGCAGCTACAGACAGGGCGGGGAGACCCAGTACTTC	CASSYRQGGETQYF
TRBJ2-7	NA	TRBV2	NA	TGTGCCAGCAGTGAAGGAGCGCTTCATTTCTACGAGCAGTACTTC	CASSEGALHFYEQYF
TRBJ2-7	NA	TRBV2	NA	TGTGCCAGCAGTCCAAGGACATCCTCCTACGAGCAGTACTTC	CASSPRTSSYEQYF
TRBJ2-2	NA	TRBV4-2	NA	TGTGCCAGCAGCCAAGATCCCCCAAACACCGGGGAGCTGTTTTTT	CASSQDPPNTGELFF
TRBJ1-1	TRBD1	TRBV19	once	TGTGCCAGTAGCAGGACAGGGGTCTCCACTGAAGCTTTCTTT	CASSRTGVSTEAFF
TRBJ1-4	TRBD1	TRBV28	NA	TGTGCCAGCAGTCCAGACGACAGGGGGCAGTTTGGAAAACTGTTTTTT	CASSPDDRGQFGKLFF
TRBJ2-5	TRBD1	TRBV27	NA	TGTGCCAGCAGTTTAAAGTTCGGGACAGGGGGGAGGGAGACCCAGTACTTC	CASSLKFGTGGRETQYF
TRBJ2-1	NA	TRBV5-1	once	TGCGCCAGCAGCCGTGGGGACTCAACTTACAATGAGCAGTTCTTC	CASSRGDSTYNEQFF
TRBJ2-7	TRBD1	TRBV30	NA	TGTGCCTGGGACTGGAGCAGGGGGTACGAGCAGTACTTC	CAWDWSRGYEQYF
TRBJ1-2	TRBD1	TRBV27	NA	TGTGCCAGCAGTAGACTCAGCACACAGGGGGCGGGCGGCTACACCTTC	CASSRLSTQGAGGYTF
TRBJ2-7	NA	TRBV5-8	NA	TGTGCCAGCAGCTTGCCAAGGGGGAACAGGGACGAGCAGTACTTC	CASSLPRGNRDEQYF
TRBJ2-5	NA	TRBV15	NA	TGTGCCACCAGCAGAGATCGGGGGGAGACCCAGTACTTC	CATSRDRGETQYF
TRBJ1-1	NA	TRBV29-1	NA	TGCAGCGTTGGGAGCACTGAAGCTTTCTTT	CSVGSTEAFF
TRBJ1-6	NA	TRBV6-1	NA	TGTGCCAGCAGTGAATTTATGGGGGCGTTAAATACACCCCTCCACTTT	CASSEFMGALNTPLHF
TRBJ1-1	NA	TRBV12-3/TRBV12-4	NA	TGTGCCAGCAGCCTCACACGGAACACTGAAGCTTTCTTT	CASSLTRNTEAFF
TRBJ1-2	NA	TRBV28	NA	TGTGCCAGCAGGGGGAGGACCGTCTCTGGCTACACCTTC	CASRGRTVSGYTF
TRBJ2-7	NA	TRBV21-1	NA	TGTGCCAGCAGCAAAAGCCTAAAGCGACAGGGGGTTCCCTACGAGCAGTACTTC	CASSKSLKRQGVPYEQYF
TRBJ2-3	TRBD2	TRBV6-6	NA	TGTGCCAGCAGCAACCCCCGGCGGGGGGGGGATACGCAGTATTTT	CASSNPRRGGDTQYF
TRBJ1-4	NA	TRBV15	many	TGTGCCACCAGCAGCCCCCCGGGTAGGCGGTCTAATGAAAAACTGTTTTTT	CATSSPPGRRSNEKLFF
TRBJ2-5	TRBD2	TRBV5-8	NA	TGTGCCAGCAGCTTCCAAGTAGCGGGAGATGAGACCCAGTACTTC	CASSFQVAGDETQYF
TRBJ1-5	NA	TRBV5-5	NA	TGTGCCAGCAGCTCGATTCCAGGGGAGGGTCAGCCCCAGCATTTT	CASSSIPGEGQPQHF
TRBJ2-7	TRBD2	TRBV28	NA	TGTGCCAGCAGTTTACCTAGCGGGAGTGGTGAGCAGTACTTC	CASSLPSGSGEQYF
TRBJ1-4	NA	TRBV6-1	NA	TGTGCCAGCAGTGACGTGTTTGGGGCTCGTGAAAAACTGTTTTTT	CASSDVFGAREKLFF
TRBJ1-1	NA	TRBV4-1	NA	TGCGCCAGCAGCCAAACACAGGGCGGTCACACTGAAGCTTTCTTT	CASSQTQGGHTEAFF
TRBJ2-2	NA	TRBV7-2	NA	TGTGCCAGCAGCTTACACAGGAACACCGGGGAGCTGTTTTTT	CASSLHRNTGELFF
TRBJ2-3	TRBD1	TRBV7-8	NA	TGTGCCAGCAGCGAACGGGACAGCCGGACAGATACGCAGTATTTT	CASSERDSRTDTQYF
TRBJ2-3	TRBD2	TRBV5-1	NA	TGCGCCAGCAGCATTCCCGAGCGGGAGGGTGATACGCAGTATTTT	CASSIPEREGDTQYF
TRBJ2-1	NA	TRBV18	NA	TGTGCCAGCTCGCCCCAGGGGCGGGAGCCGTTCTTC	CASSPQGREPFF
TRBJ1-1	NA	TRBV25-1	few	TGTGCCAGCAGTGAAAGCGGAGGGAGGTACACTGAAGCTTTCTTT	CASSESGGRYTEAFF
TRBJ1-5	NA	TRBV5-6	NA	TGTGCCAGCAGCTTGGCGGTGCAGGGAGGTGGGGTTAGCAATCAGCCCCAGCATTTT	CASSLAVQGGGVSNQPQHF
TRBJ2-1	NA	TRBV11-2	NA	TGTGCCAGCAGCAGACGTCGCGGGAACGGTGAGCAGTTCTTC	CASSRRRGNGEQFF
TRBJ2-3	NA	TRBV15	NA	TGTGCCACCAGCAGAGGTCCTAGTCACAGCACAGATACGCAGTATTTT	CATSRGPSHSTDTQYF
TRBJ1-1	TRBD1	TRBV18	NA	TGTGCCAGCTCACCGGACAGGGGGCGGTTTATCACTGAAGCTTTCTTT	CASSPDRGRFITEAFF
TRBJ2-5	TRBD2	TRBV5-1	NA	TGCGCCAGCAGCCTGGGACTAGCGGGATTTGTCGAGACCCAGTACTTC	CASSLGLAGFVETQYF
TRBJ2-7	TRBD1	TRBV6-5	NA	TGTGCCAGCAGCAGGGGGCAATCGTACGAGCAGTACTTC	CASSRGQSYEQYF
TRBJ1-2	NA	TRBV28	few	TGTGCCAGCACCGACCGACAGACGGGCTATGGCTACACCTTC	CASTDRQTGYGYTF
TRBJ2-1	NA	TRBV6-2/TRBV6-3	NA	TGTGCCAGCAGTTACGTCGCAGGGGAACCCTACAATGAGCAGTTCTTC	CASSYVAGEPYNEQFF